This is a list of T cell receptor beta chains from one sample in a study of spatial heterogeneity in lung cancer. One entry per CDR3 protein, called by TCRdb with MiXCR from the 5' RACE reads. The sample has more than 4,500 distinct CDR3 sequences, about 3.9% seen once. The sample was normal lung tissue next to the tumor, taken at surgery. The receptors derive from a male donor with early-stage non-small cell lung cancer. Both conserved end residues are part of each CDR3. Each record gives: V gene, J gene, D gene, clone size, CDR3 length, CDR3 protein, CDR3 DNA. D genes are given only for firm matches. The size field reads once, few, many or a size class.

TRBV7-2	TRBJ1-1	TRBD1	medium-sized	14	CASSPGTVNTEAFF	TGTGCCAGCAGCCCCGGGACAGTGAACACTGAAGCTTTCTTT
TRBV13	TRBJ2-6	-	many	16	CASSLGGVAGANVLTF	TGTGCCAGCAGCTTGGGGGGAGTGGCTGGGGCCAACGTCCTGACTTTC
TRBV5-1	TRBJ2-7	-	many	14	CATKPRDGLYEQYF	TGCGCCACCAAACCCCGGGACGGACTATACGAGCAGTACTTC
TRBV2	TRBJ1-2	-	medium-sized	14	CASSEPGQNYGYTF	TGTGCCAGCAGTGAACCCGGACAGAACTATGGCTACACCTTC
TRBV6-1	TRBJ1-5	TRBD1	large	14	CASSGTGETQPQHF	TGTGCCAGCAGTGGGACAGGGGAGACTCAGCCCCAGCATTTT
TRBV30	TRBJ1-1	-	medium-sized	13	CAATGSWATEAFF	TGTGCCGCCACAGGGAGTTGGGCCACTGAAGCTTTCTTT
TRBV18	TRBJ1-2	TRBD1	medium-sized	14	CASSPPDRAYGYTF	TGTGCCAGCTCACCACCGGACAGGGCCTATGGCTACACCTTC
TRBV2	TRBJ2-3	TRBD1	few	15	CASSEYGQVVDTQYF	TGTGCCAGCAGTGAATATGGACAGGTGGTGGATACGCAGTATTTT
TRBV30	TRBJ2-2	TRBD1	many	16	CAWSRRTGGTGGELFF	TGTGCCTGGAGTCGCCGGACAGGGGGCACCGGCGGGGAGCTGTTTTTT
TRBV11-2	TRBJ1-1	-	medium-sized	13	CASSLPENTEAFF	TGTGCCAGCAGCTTACCAGAGAACACTGAAGCTTTCTTT
TRBV12-3/TRBV12-4	TRBJ1-4	-	many	15	CASSLEWTEREKLFF	TGTGCCAGCAGTTTAGAGTGGACCGAACGGGAAAAACTGTTTTTT
TRBV5-1	TRBJ1-1	-	many	13	CASASTVNTEAFF	TGCGCCAGCGCTTCGACAGTGAACACTGAAGCTTTCTTT
TRBV12-3/TRBV12-4	TRBJ1-1	TRBD1	medium-sized	13	CASSNQGATEAFF	TGTGCCAGCAGTAACCAGGGGGCCACTGAAGCTTTCTTT